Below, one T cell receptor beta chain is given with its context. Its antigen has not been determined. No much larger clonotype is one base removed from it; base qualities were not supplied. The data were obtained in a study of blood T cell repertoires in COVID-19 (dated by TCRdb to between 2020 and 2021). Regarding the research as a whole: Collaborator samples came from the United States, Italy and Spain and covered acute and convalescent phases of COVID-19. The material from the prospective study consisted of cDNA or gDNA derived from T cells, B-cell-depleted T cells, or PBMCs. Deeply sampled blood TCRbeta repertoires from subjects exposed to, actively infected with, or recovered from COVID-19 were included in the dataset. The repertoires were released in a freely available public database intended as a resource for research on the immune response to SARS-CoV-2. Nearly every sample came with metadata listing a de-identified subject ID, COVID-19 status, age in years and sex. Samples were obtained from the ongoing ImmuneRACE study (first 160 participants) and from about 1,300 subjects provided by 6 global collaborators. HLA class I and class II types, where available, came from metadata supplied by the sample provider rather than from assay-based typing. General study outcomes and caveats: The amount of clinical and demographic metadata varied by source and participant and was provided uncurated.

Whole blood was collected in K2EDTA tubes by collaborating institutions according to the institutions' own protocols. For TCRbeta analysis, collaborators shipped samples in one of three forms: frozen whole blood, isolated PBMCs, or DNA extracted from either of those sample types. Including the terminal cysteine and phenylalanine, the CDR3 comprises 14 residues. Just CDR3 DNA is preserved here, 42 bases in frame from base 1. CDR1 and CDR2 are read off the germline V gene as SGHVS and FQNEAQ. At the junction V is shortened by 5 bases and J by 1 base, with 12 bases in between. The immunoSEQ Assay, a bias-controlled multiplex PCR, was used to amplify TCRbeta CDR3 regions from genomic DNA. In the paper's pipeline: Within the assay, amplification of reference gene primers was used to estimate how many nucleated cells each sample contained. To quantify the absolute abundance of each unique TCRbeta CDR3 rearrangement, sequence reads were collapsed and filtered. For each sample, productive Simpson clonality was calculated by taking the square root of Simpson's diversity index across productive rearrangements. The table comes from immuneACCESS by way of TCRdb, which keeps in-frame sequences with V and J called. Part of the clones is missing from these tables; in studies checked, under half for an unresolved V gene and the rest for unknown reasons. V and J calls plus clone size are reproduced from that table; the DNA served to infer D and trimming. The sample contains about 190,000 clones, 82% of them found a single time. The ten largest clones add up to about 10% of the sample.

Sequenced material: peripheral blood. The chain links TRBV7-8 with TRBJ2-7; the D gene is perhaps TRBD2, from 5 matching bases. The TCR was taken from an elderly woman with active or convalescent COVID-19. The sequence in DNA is TGTGCCAGCAGCCCGAGGACTGGGTCCTACGAGCAGTACTTC. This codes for CASSPRTGSYEQYF.